One TCR beta chain is described in this entry. One end of the junction fails to match germline, which may point to a read error. These data come from a study of tumor-infiltrating lymphocytes in primary liver carcinoma. Unsorted bulk tissue, roughly 20-34 mg of it, served as the source for co-extraction of RNA and DNA. Treatment-naive at the time, the patients had chronic HBV infection. Starting from 500 ng of total RNA, TCR beta cDNA was produced with a primer in the constant region. Slightly modified ARM-PCR, run as three nested multiplex PCR rounds, produced the TCR beta libraries. The first two PCR rounds used TRBV1-TRBV30 primers with a Cbeta primer, around 10 cycles each. TCRdb itself ran the multiplex PCR reads through MiXCR, one entry per CDR3 protein. The profile shows roughly 53,000 distinct CDR3 sequences, about 80% of them singletons. The CDR3 is made up of 14 amino acids.

The receptor was isolated from a man in his forties with primary liver carcinoma and hepatitis B virus infection. Sequencing input: liver tumor tissue from sampling region 2. Subset in this sample: tumor region T2, inferior pole. The chain couples TRBV12-3 or TRBV12-4 to TRBJ1-5, with 7 nucleotides matching TRBD1. The CDR3 DNA reads as TGTGCCAGCAGCTTGGGACAGTACAATCGGCCCCAGCATTTT. Translation gives CASSLGQYNRPQHF.